These 18 T cell receptor beta chains share one sample of origin, sequenced in a study of shared clonotypes between healthy human individuals. Method: immunoSEQ multiplex PCR; TCRdb's copy keeps in-frame clones and lacks some. Seen here are 1.5 million to 2.5 million clones, about 95% observed once, and the top ten hold 1% to 1.5%. Selected positively for CCR7 and CD45RO-negative, naive CD8 cells excluded terminally differentiated effector memory CD45RA+ cells. Sequencing was carried out using naive CD8+ T cells sorted from blood. All receptors come from a young man in good health.

The CDR3 region has the DNA TGCGCCAGCAGCCAACGCCTACTAGCGGGAGCTGGAGAGCAGTACTTC. Encoded protein: CASSQRLLAGAGEQYF. This chain connects TRBV4-3 to TRBJ2-7; 11 positions agree with TRBD2. The trim removed 2 bases at V and 7 bases at J, leaving 10 bases unmatched. Germline loops: CDR1 LGHNA, CDR2 YSLEER. There are 16 residues in the CDR3.

The chain recombines TRBV5-1 with TRBJ2-1; TRBD2 might be the D (6 bases). Looked up from germline, CDR1 is SGHRS and CDR2 is YFSETQ. This CDR3 spans 15 amino acids. The V and J ends lost 6 bases and 6 bases respectively, with 19 bases between them. CDR3 sequence (DNA): TGCGCCAGCACCATAGCGGCTAACTATCTCAATGAGCAGTTCTTC. Protein product: CASTIAANYLNEQFF.

The chain couples TRBV14 to TRBJ2-2; the match to TRBD2 covers 9 bases. The germline V gene encodes CDR1 SGHDN and CDR2 FVKESK. The CDR3 sequence is 15 residues long. Trimming at V came to 7 bases and at J to 2 bases, leaving 5 bases not matched to a gene. The CDR3 coding sequence is TGTGCCAGCAAAAGACTAGCGGATAACACCGGGGAGCTGTTTTTT. Amino acid sequence: CASKRLADNTGELFF.

This clone was picked up one time. The chain has TRBV28 and TRBJ2-7; D perhaps matches TRBD1 (5 bases). The CDR3 has 16 amino acids. V lost 2 bases and J lost 0, with 14 bases in between. In germline, CDR1 is MDHEN, CDR2 SYDVKM. The CDR3 DNA sequence: TGTGCCAGCAGTTTAAGGGGCCAGGGTAACTCCTACGAGCAGTACTTC. It specifies CASSLRGQGNSYEQYF.

Points on this clone: Additional DNA sequences in this sample encode the identical CDR3. The chain uses TRBV5-6 and TRBJ1-3, with D uncertain. The V gene's germline CDR1 is SGHDT and CDR2 YYEEEE. The V end lost 0 bases, the J end lost 3 bases, and 7 bases lay between the germline ends. CDR3 length: 14 residues. CDR3 sequence: CASSLGGLGNTIYF. Written as DNA, the CDR3 is TGTGCCAGCAGCTTGGGAGGGCTTGGAAACACCATATATTTT.

Comments on this clone: The same CDR3 is also encoded by other DNA sequences in this sample. The chain links TRBV29-1 to TRBJ2-2, with a possible D match to TRBD1 (6 bases). The V gene's germline CDR1 is SQVTM and CDR2 ANQGSEA. The CDR3 sequence is 13 residues long. The V and J ends lost 7 bases and 0 bases respectively, with 9 bases between them. As DNA, the CDR3 is TGCAGCGCCGGGACAACGAACACCGGGGAGCTGTTTTTT. Translation gives CSAGTTNTGELFF.

Concerning this clone: A junction end diverges from the germline sequence, so it may reflect a read error. CDR3 region: CASSLGRGSHEQYF. The CDR3 nucleotides read TGTGCCAGCAGCTTAGGCAGGGGCTCCCACGAGCAGTACTTC. This chain connects TRBV13 to TRBJ2-7; D is perhaps TRBD1 (6 bases). Germline CDR1 reads PRHDT; CDR2 reads FYEKMQ (reference sequence). The CDR3 consists of 14 residues.

V and J are TRBV5-1 and TRBJ2-1; D is tentatively TRBD1 or TRBD2 (5 bases each). The V gene lost 6 bases and the J gene lost 4 bases, with 14 bases spanning the gap. The germline V gene encodes CDR1 SGHRS and CDR2 YFSETQ. The CDR3 totals 14 residues. This CDR3 reads CASTVGDLYNEQFF. In nucleotides, the CDR3 is TGCGCCAGCACAGTGGGGGACCTTTACAATGAGCAGTTCTTC.

As to this clone: This specimen includes other DNA sequences encoding the same CDR3. The CDR3 sequence is CASSQVAGDYNEQFF. CDR3 nucleotide sequence: TGCGCCAGCAGCCAAGTTGCGGGAGACTACAATGAGCAGTTCTTC. The chain carries TRBV4-1 and TRBJ2-1, with TRBD2 matching over 7 bases. The CDR3 runs to 15 residues. CDR1 is MGHRA, CDR2 YSYEKL, per germline. V dropped 1 base and J dropped 3; count of bases not matched to a gene: 3.

The chain is built from TRBV28 and TRBJ2-5; D uncertain. From germline, CDR1 is MDHEN and CDR2 SYDVKM. V was clipped by 2 bases and J by 0 bases, with 16 bases between them. The CDR3 is 17 residues long. The chain's CDR3 is CASSLVLAGTYQETQYF. Written as DNA, the CDR3 is TGTGCCAGCAGTTTAGTCCTGGCAGGAACCTACCAAGAGACCCAGTACTTC.

In DNA, the CDR3 is TGTGCCAGCACTTTGGGGGCGATTACAGATACGCAGTATTTT. Protein product: CASTLGAITDTQYF. The chain uses TRBV5-6 and TRBJ2-3; a weak D match, TRBD1 (6 bases). Between the trimmed V and J ends, which lost 6 bases and 3 bases, there was a span of 14 bases. Germline V gene lookup returns CDR1 SGHDT and CDR2 YYEEEE. The CDR3 is 14 residues long.

The chain links TRBV7-6 to TRBJ2-3; D uncertain. Germline V gives CDR1 SGHVS, CDR2 FNYEAQ. The CDR3 has 14 amino acids. Deletions cut 1 base from V and 2 bases from J, with 7 bases between. The CDR3 loop reads CASSLEAITDTQYF. For the CDR3, the DNA is TGTGCCAGCAGCTTAGAGGCCATCACAGATACGCAGTATTTT.

The rearrangement uses TRBV5-1 and TRBJ2-2, with TRBD1 matching 10 bases. The CDR3 is 16 amino acids. Per the germline V gene, CDR1 is SGHRS and CDR2 is YFSETQ. With V trimmed by 2 bases and J by 4 bases, 5 bases remained unmatched. CDR3 in DNA: TGCGCCAGCAGCTTAGCCGACAGGGGGCCCACCGGGGAGCTGTTTTTT. Its translation is CASSLADRGPTGELFF.

The V gene is TRBV9, the J gene TRBJ2-2; tentatively, D is TRBD1 (6 bases). The CDR3 loop spans 14 amino acids. The germline V gene has CDR1 SGDLS and CDR2 YYNGEE. With 1 base removed from V and 7 bases from J, the gap between germline ends came to 11 bases. The CDR3 loop is CASSVQGLVGELFF. The CDR3 DNA is TGTGCCAGCAGCGTACAGGGGTTGGTCGGGGAGCTGTTTTTT. Looking up the rest from reference TRBV9 and TRBJ2-2 gives the full variable domain: DSGVTQTPKHLITATGQRVTLRCSPRSGDLSVYWYQQSLDQGLQFLIQYYNGEERAKGNILERFSAQQFPDLHSELNLSSLELGDSALYFCASSVQGLVGELFFGEGSRLTVL.

The gene calls are TRBV13 and TRBJ1-3; 9 nucleotides match TRBD1. V shed 5 bases and J 3 bases; nucleotides not matched to a gene: 11. In germline, CDR1 is PRHDT, CDR2 FYEKMQ (reference sequence). The CDR3 runs 17 residues. CDR3 in amino acids: CASSDAGTGFVGNTIYF. CDR3 nucleotide sequence: TGTGCCAGCAGCGACGCCGGGACAGGGTTCGTTGGAAACACCATATATTTT.

This clone came up once. This chain uses TRBV6-5 with TRBJ2-6; no definite D call. The CDR3 runs 14 residues. Trimming took off 5 bases at V and 0 bases at J, with 5 bases between the two ends. Germline values: CDR1 MNHEY, CDR2 SVGAGI. Here the CDR3 reads CASSAASGANVLTF. DNA for the CDR3: TGTGCCAGCAGTGCAGCCTCTGGGGCCAACGTCCTGACTTTC.

The CDR3 reads CASSLDRNEQYF. CDR3 nucleotide sequence: TGTGCCAGCAGCTTGGACCGGAACGAGCAGTACTTC. The chain is built from TRBV5-8 and TRBJ2-7; D call uncertain. CDR1 is SGHTS and CDR2 is YDEGEE in the germline V gene. This CDR3 contains 12 residues. Trimming took 0 bases from V and 5 from J, leaving 6 bases between them.

The CDR3 nucleotides read TGTGCCAGCAGTTACGGACAGGAGTCCAGCAATGAGCAGTTCTTC. Residues: CASSYGQESSNEQFF. The V call is TRBV27, the J call TRBJ2-1, with 7 bases identical to TRBD1. Trimming cost V 4 bases and J 6 bases; bases outside gene matches: 9. Germline V gene data show CDR1 as MNHEY and CDR2 as SMNVEV (reference sequence). The CDR3 spans 15 residues.